The rows below give T cell receptor beta chains drawn from one sample of a study of OX40 agonist ivuxolimab in advanced cancers. Profiled with immunoSEQ multiplex PCR; TCRdb holds only in-frame clones, not every one. The sample has roughly 100,000 clones; 80% to 90% are singletons. The source was CD4+ or CD8+ T cells sorted from blood, collected in a trial of the OX40 agonist ivuxolimab. These TCRs come from an adult with an advanced solid tumor such as melanoma, head and neck, liver or kidney cancer. Each CDR3 is given with its conserved first and last residue. A D gene is named only where the DNA matches it firmly. Expanded clones are given a class, and other clones once, few, many or no size at all.

>TRBV4-3|-|once|TRBJ2-1
CASSQDAGAIYNEQFF
TGCGCCAGCAGCCAAGACGCGGGGGCGATCTACAATGAGCAGTTCTTC
>TRBV18|TRBD1|-|TRBJ2-3
CASSRYGQGATDTQYF
TGTGCCAGCTCACGTTACGGACAGGGGGCAACAGATACGCAGTATTTT
>TRBV6-5|-|-|TRBJ2-5
CASSSTVREQETQYF
TGTGCCAGCAGTTCGACAGTTAGGGAGCAAGAGACCCAGTACTTC
>TRBV19|-|-|TRBJ1-5
CASSIVGGDGNQPQHF
TGTGCCAGTAGTATAGTCGGGGGCGACGGCAATCAGCCCCAGCATTTT
>TRBV9|-|-|TRBJ2-7
CASSVDTASYEQYF
TGTGCCAGCAGCGTAGATACGGCTTCCTACGAGCAGTACTTC
>TRBV4-1|-|-|TRBJ1-5
CASSQGANQPQHF
TGCGCCAGCAGCCAAGGTGCAAATCAGCCCCAGCATTTT
>TRBV5-5|-|-|TRBJ1-3
CASSLRTVGNTIYF
TGTGCCAGCAGCTTGCGGACCGTAGGAAACACCATATATTTT
>TRBV7-6|-|-|TRBJ2-3
CASSFKDTQYF
TGTGCCAGCAGCTTTAAGGATACGCAGTATTTT
>TRBV6-6|TRBD2|once|TRBJ2-7
CASRDSGRLYEQYF
TGTGCCAGCAGAGATAGCGGGAGGCTCTACGAGCAGTACTTC
>TRBV9|-|once|TRBJ1-3
CASSVETGNTIYF
TGTGCCAGCAGCGTAGAGACTGGAAACACCATATATTTT
>TRBV9|-|-|TRBJ2-3
CASSARSGTDTQYF
TGTGCCAGCAGCGCGCGTAGCGGCACAGATACGCAGTATTTT
>TRBV19|-|once|TRBJ1-1
CASSITPRTEAFF
TGTGCCAGTAGTATAACCCCTCGGACTGAAGCTTTCTTT
>TRBV21-1|-|-|TRBJ1-1
CASRKFSRGTEAFF
TGTGCCAGCAGAAAATTTTCAAGGGGGACTGAAGCTTTCTTT
>TRBV6-6|TRBD1|-|TRBJ1-2
CASSLQGEDYGYTF
TGTGCCAGCAGCCTACAGGGGGAAGACTATGGCTACACCTTC
>TRBV7-2|-|-|TRBJ1-2
CASSSLGGNYGYTF
TGTGCCAGCAGCTCCTTAGGGGGTAACTATGGCTACACCTTC
>TRBV25-1|-|-|TRBJ1-1
CASSVRRGSTEAFF
TGTGCCAGCAGTGTTCGAAGGGGCTCCACTGAAGCTTTCTTT
>TRBV4-1|-|-|TRBJ2-7
CASSQRLQGSGTSIEQYF
TGCGCCAGCAGCCAACGACTTCAAGGCTCCGGGACATCGATCGAGCAGTACTTC
>TRBV6-6|-|-|TRBJ2-3
CASSPLVRGTDTQYF
TGTGCCAGCAGTCCCCTAGTGCGCGGCACAGATACGCAGTATTTT
>TRBV30|-|-|TRBJ2-3
CATSRDAQYF
TGTGCCACGAGCAGGGATGCGCAGTATTTT
>TRBV5-6|-|-|TRBJ1-3
CASSLEGKGSGNTIYF
TGTGCCAGCAGCTTGGAAGGGAAGGGCTCTGGAAACACCATATATTTT
>TRBV6-5|-|-|TRBJ1-1
CASSYSGMNTEAFF
TGTGCCAGCAGTTACTCCGGAATGAACACTGAAGCTTTCTTT
>TRBV5-8|-|-|TRBJ2-7
CASSPRVEQYF
TGTGCCAGCAGCCCCCGCGTCGAGCAGTACTTC
>TRBV5-4|TRBD2|-|TRBJ2-7
CASSLVGGDSYEQYF
TGTGCCAGCAGCTTAGTTGGGGGGGATAGTTACGAGCAGTACTTC
>TRBV5-1|-|few|TRBJ2-2
CASSTGPGTGELFF
TGCGCCAGCAGCACGGGACCCGGCACCGGGGAGCTGTTTTTT
>TRBV10-3|-|-|TRBJ1-1
CAIMGSGNEAFF
TGTGCCATCATGGGATCCGGTAATGAAGCTTTCTTT
>TRBV19|-|-|TRBJ2-5
CASSNLGGETQYF
TGTGCCAGTAGTAACTTAGGCGGGGAGACCCAGTACTTC
>TRBV7-2|-|-|TRBJ2-5
CASSPQMETQYF
TGTGCCAGCAGCCCCCAAATGGAGACCCAGTACTTC
>TRBV4-2|-|-|TRBJ1-5
CASSSRTTEENQPQHF
TGTGCCAGCAGCTCTCGGACGACCGAGGAGAATCAGCCCCAGCATTTT
>TRBV5-6|-|once|TRBJ2-2
CASSLFRGSGNTGELFF
TGTGCCAGCAGCTTGTTTCGGGGTAGCGGCAACACCGGGGAGCTGTTTTTT
>TRBV6-1|-|-|TRBJ2-3
CASSDYTDTQYF
TGTGCCAGCAGTGATTACACAGATACGCAGTATTTT
>TRBV5-1|TRBD1|-|TRBJ2-7
CASSNGTGGGGQYF
TGCGCCAGCAGCAACGGGACAGGGGGCGGCGGGCAGTACTTC
>TRBV4-1|-|-|TRBJ2-7
CASSPSSLSSYEQYF
TGCGCCAGCAGCCCCTCGAGCCTAAGCTCCTACGAGCAGTACTTC
>TRBV19|TRBD1|-|TRBJ1-1
CASIDRGTVFGTEAFF
TGTGCCAGTATCGATAGGGGGACAGTATTTGGGACTGAAGCTTTCTTT
>TRBV4-1|-|-|TRBJ1-4
CASSQEGAATNEKLFF
TGCGCCAGCAGCCAAGAAGGGGCGGCAACTAATGAAAAACTGTTTTTT
>TRBV7-9|-|-|TRBJ2-7
CASRGGRHSPYEQYF
TGTGCCAGCAGAGGGGGACGACACAGCCCCTACGAGCAGTACTTC
>TRBV11-2|TRBD2|-|TRBJ2-3
CASGATSGTNTQYF
TGTGCCAGCGGCGCGACTAGCGGGACTAATACGCAGTATTTT
>TRBV11-2|-|once|TRBJ2-5
CASSHGETQYF
TGTGCCAGCAGCCACGGAGAGACCCAGTACTTC
>TRBV6-1|TRBD1|-|TRBJ1-5
CASSEFGDRNNQPQHF
TGTGCCAGCAGTGAATTCGGGGACAGGAACAATCAGCCCCAGCATTTT
>TRBV2|TRBD2|-|TRBJ2-1
CASKLGLANEQFF
TGTGCCAGCAAACTCGGACTAGCCAATGAGCAGTTCTTC
>TRBV19|TRBD2|-|TRBJ2-3
CASARTSGRGDTQYF
TGTGCCAGTGCAAGGACTAGCGGGAGAGGAGATACGCAGTATTTT